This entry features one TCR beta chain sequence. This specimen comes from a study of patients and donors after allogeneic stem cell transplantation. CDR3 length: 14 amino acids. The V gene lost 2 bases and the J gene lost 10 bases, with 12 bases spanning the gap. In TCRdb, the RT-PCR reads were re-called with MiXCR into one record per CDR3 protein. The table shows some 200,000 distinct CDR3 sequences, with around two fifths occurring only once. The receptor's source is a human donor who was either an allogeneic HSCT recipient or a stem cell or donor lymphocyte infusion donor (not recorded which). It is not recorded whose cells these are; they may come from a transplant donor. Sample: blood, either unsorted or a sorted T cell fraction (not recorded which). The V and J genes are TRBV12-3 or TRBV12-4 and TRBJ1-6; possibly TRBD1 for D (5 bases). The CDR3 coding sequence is TGTGCCAGCAGTTTAAAGGGGTTCAGCTCACCCCTCCACTTT. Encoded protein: CASSLKGFSSPLHF.